This entry lists 10 T cell receptor beta chains sequenced from one sample in a study of tumor-infiltrating lymphocytes in primary liver carcinoma. From approximately 550 ng of total RNA, TCR beta-specific cDNA was reverse-transcribed using a constant-region primer. Libraries of TCR beta came from three nested multiplex PCR rounds with slightly modified ARM-PCR. Use of TRBV1-TRBV30 forward primers with a C-beta reverse primer characterized the first two PCR rounds, which lasted about 10 cycles each. TCRdb passed the multiplex PCR reads through MiXCR, listing each CDR3 protein once. The data hold 95,000 to 150,000 distinct CDR3 sequences, with nearly 70% observed a single time. RNA and DNA were co-extracted from about 20-30 mg of unsorted bulk tissue. The sample consisted of tumor-adjacent normal liver tissue. The receptors derive from a woman aged 60 to 75 with primary liver carcinoma and hepatitis B virus infection.

A word on this clonotype: At one end the junction does not follow the germline gene, possibly because of a read error. The DNA for the CDR3 is TGCGCCAGCAGGTTGGAACTAGCGGGAGTGGATGAGCAGTTCTTC. It is translated as CASRLELAGVDEQFF. This sequence joins TRBV5-1 and TRBJ2-1; TRBD2 agrees at 11 bases. This CDR3 is built from 15 residues. CDR1 and CDR2 (germline): SGHRS, YFSETQ.

This clonotype was picked up many times. The V call is TRBV21-1, the J call TRBJ2-1. TRBV21-1 is given as a pseudogene. This CDR3 is 17 amino acids long. CDR3 in DNA: TGTGCCAGCAGCAAAGGGCGCCGCGGTCGAGGCCTGGATGAGCAGTTCTTC. Protein product: CASSKGRRGRGLDEQFF.

About this clonotype itself: Here the CDR3 omits its conserved ending phenylalanine or tryptophan, so a read error is the likely source. This chain uses TRBV6-5 with TRBJ2-2, with D possibly being TRBD2 (7 bases). The V gene's germline CDR1 is MNHEY and CDR2 SVGAGI. The CDR3 covers 19 residues. In DNA, the CDR3 is TGTACCAGCAGCCCCTCCCCGACAGGTGTCGGGACTAACGTCGGGGAGCTGTTTTTA. This codes for CTSSPSPTGVGTNVGELFL.

This clonotype has a count of ten or more. The junction departs from the called germline gene at one end, perhaps through a read error. V is TRBV6-1 and J is TRBJ2-3; D unresolved. CDR1 is MNHNS and CDR2 is SASEGT in the germline V gene. This CDR3 region has 13 residues. The CDR3 reads CASSEGVWDTQYF. The CDR3 bases are TGTGCCAGCAGCGAAGGTGTGTGGGATACGCAGTATTTT.

About this clonotype: At one boundary the junction diverges from the germline segment, which might be a read error. The chain employs TRBV29-1 and TRBJ1-5; TRBD1 is a possible D gene (6 bases). Germline lookup yields CDR1 SQVTM and CDR2 ANQGSEA. The CDR3 spans 13 residues. The CDR3 loop is CSVITGHGQPKHF. As DNA, the CDR3 is TGCAGCGTAATAACAGGGCACGGTCAGCCCAAGCATTTT.

This clonotype has a count of ten or more. CDR3 region: CASSLGTGGDGYTF. The CDR3 DNA sequence: TGTGCCAGCAGCCTCGGGACAGGGGGTGATGGCTACACCTTC. V usage is TRBV7-9 and J usage is TRBJ1-2; the match to TRBD1 covers 11 bases. The CDR3 contains 14 residues. Trimming removed 5 bases from V and 6 bases from J; junction bases left unmatched: 5. The germline V gene has CDR1 SEHNR and CDR2 FQNEAQ (reference sequence).

The rearrangement joins TRBV11-2 to TRBJ2-3; 8 nucleotides agree with TRBD2. There are 16 residues in the CDR3. V was clipped by 5 bases and J by 11 bases; unmatched bases: 18. CDR1 and CDR2 from the germline V gene are SGHAT and FQNNGV. CDR3 in amino acids: CASSQGLVPSTARQYF. Here the CDR3 DNA reads TGTGCCAGCAGCCAGGGACTAGTCCCTAGCACAGCTAGGCAGTATTTT.

As for this clonotype: An end of the junction differs from the germline gene, which may be a read error. The rearrangement links TRBV5-1 to TRBJ2-3; 14 bases match TRBD2. CDR3 length: 16 amino acids. Germline lookup yields CDR1 SGHRS and CDR2 YFSETQ. CDR3 region: CASNTGTSGSTDTQYF. The CDR3 bases are TGCGCCAGCAACACCGGGACTAGCGGGAGCACGGATACGCAGTATTTT.

This clonotype turned up a few times. At one boundary the junction diverges from the germline segment, which might be a read error. The J gene is TRBJ2-2, the V gene TRBV11-3; 9 nucleotides match TRBD1. From germline, CDR1 is SGHNT and CDR2 YENEEA. This CDR3 is built from 16 residues. In DNA, the CDR3 is TGTACCAGCAGGTCACCAGGGACAGGGAATACCGGGGAGCTGTTTTTT. This encodes CTSRSPGTGNTGELFF.

A note on this clonotype: The conserved closing phenylalanine or tryptophan is absent in this CDR3, likely reflecting a read error. This chain links TRBV7-8 with TRBJ2-5; TRBD2 agrees at 10 bases. Germline CDR1 is SGHVS and CDR2 is FQNEAQ. V gave up 5 bases and J gave up 7 bases; unmatched junction bases: 13. CDR3 size: 16 residues. CDR3 bases: TGTGCCAGCAGCCACTCAGGGCTAGCGGGAGTCACGACCCAGTACATC. Amino acid sequence: CASSHSGLAGVTTQYI.